This T cell receptor (beta chain) was captured in a study of shared clonotypes between healthy human individuals. The study, taken as a whole, reports: Against clonotypes common to all four donors, non-shared ones had lower generation probabilities.

To note about this clone: The antigen remains undetermined.

TCRdb keeps only in-frame clones here, not all; method: immunoSEQ multiplex PCR. The sample has around 2,100,000 clones, roughly 94% seen once; the top ten hold approximately 1.2%. CD8 cells regarded as naive lacked CD45RO, were positively chosen for CCR7, and omitted terminally differentiated effector memory CD45RA+ cells. Per germline, CDR1 MGHRA and CDR2 YSYEKL. The CDR3 consists of 16 residues. V dropped 3 bases and J dropped 1 base, with 13 bases sitting between them. The sequencing sample was made of naive CD8+ T cells sorted from blood. The sequence was collected from a man aged 18 to 30 in good health. This chain joins TRBV4-1 and TRBJ2-1; tentative D call: TRBD2 (6 bases). The CDR3 sequence: CASSHEPGASYNEQFF. CDR3 coding DNA: TGCGCCAGCAGCCACGAGCCGGGAGCTTCCTACAATGAGCAGTTCTTC.